These 23 T cell receptor beta chains originate from one sample sequenced in a study of T cells in Graves' hyperthyroidism and ophthalmopathy. RNA transcripts gave rise to amplified TCR beta CDR3 regions. First-round RT-PCR with HTBI primers amplified the TCR CDR3 region. Via MiXCR, TCRdb re-called the multiplex PCR reads, giving one row per CDR3 protein. The sample yields hundreds of thousands of distinct CDR3 sequences, approximately 14% seen once. The sample comprised blood. The source of these receptors is a woman under 30 with Graves' hyperthyroidism.

This clonotype was recorded many times. The chain recombines TRBV5-1 with TRBJ1-1; TRBD1 aligns across 7 bases. The germline CDR1 and CDR2 sequences are SGHRS and YFSETQ. V lost 4 bases, J lost 5 bases, and 17 bases stayed unmatched. There are 17 residues in the CDR3. CDR3 sequence: CASSPLTEKGASTEAFF. The CDR3 DNA reads as TGCGCCAGCAGCCCCTTGACAGAGAAGGGGGCGAGTACTGAAGCTTTCTTT.

V usage is TRBV6-1 and J usage is TRBJ2-3; no reliable D call. V lost 2 bases, J lost 0 bases, and 12 bases lay in between. Germline CDR1 is MNHNS and CDR2 is SASEGT. This CDR3 is built from 16 residues. The CDR3 DNA reads TGTGCCAGCAGTGAACCGCGATGGGTCAGCACAGATACGCAGTATTTT. Translated, it gives CASSEPRWVSTDTQYF.

This clonotype has a handful of counts. This chain connects TRBV6-2 or TRBV6-3 to TRBJ2-2; D not certain. The CDR3 has 15 amino acids. Trimming pared 1 base from V and 6 bases from J, leaving 12 bases between. The germline CDR1 and CDR2 sequences are MNHEY and SVGEGT. CDR3 DNA: TGTGCCAGCAGTTACTTAGCAACGATCCCCGGGGAGCTGTTTTTT. Translation: CASSYLATIPGELFF.

In this sample, this clonotype turned up many times. This chain joins TRBV7-9 and TRBJ1-4; weak D call: TRBD1 (5 bases). Germline-derived CDR1 and CDR2 are SEHNR and FQNEAQ (reference sequence). The CDR3 is 16 residues long. V was pared by 4 bases and J by 8 bases, with 20 bases between. The CDR3 sequence: CASSSLRGVAGEKLFF. The DNA for the CDR3 is TGTGCCAGCAGCTCCCTTAGAGGGGTCGCGGGCGAAAAACTGTTTTTT.

The J gene is TRBJ2-7, the V gene TRBV28; either TRBD1 or TRBD2 may supply D (5 bases each). The CDR3 length is 14 residues. The germline V gene has CDR1 MDHEN and CDR2 SYDVKM. Between the trimmed V and J ends, which lost 5 bases and 2 bases, there was a span of 13 bases. The CDR3 coding sequence is TGTGCCAGCAGTCCCCGGGACGCCACCTACGAGCAGTACTTC. It specifies CASSPRDATYEQYF.

At least ten counts were recorded for this clonotype. The chain joins TRBV5-1 to TRBJ1-1; possibly TRBD1 for D (6 bases). Germline values: CDR1 SGHRS, CDR2 YFSETQ. The CDR3 is 15 amino acids. V shed 2 bases and J shed 0 bases, with 11 bases lying between them. The CDR3, as DNA: TGCGCCAGCAGCTTCGGACAGCGAGTGAACACTGAAGCTTTCTTT. It translates to CASSFGQRVNTEAFF. The whole variable domain, filled in from reference TRBV5-1 and TRBJ1-1, reads KAGVTQTPRYLIKTRGQQVTLSCSPISGHRSVSWYQQTPGQGLQFLFEYFSETQRNKGNFPGRFSGRQFSNSRSEMNVSTLELGDSALYLCASSFGQRVNTEAFFGQGTRLTVV.

This clonotype was observed many times. The chain combines TRBV12-3 or TRBV12-4 with TRBJ2-3, with 7 bases identical to TRBD1. With V trimmed by 10 bases and J by 0 bases, 10 bases remained unmatched. The CDR3 runs 15 residues. The CDR3 spells CATDAPGQSTDTQYF. Here the CDR3 DNA reads TGTGCCACCGACGCTCCGGGACAGAGCACAGATACGCAGTATTTT.

The CDR3 is CSARQGEQPQHF. As DNA, the CDR3 is TGCAGTGCTAGACAGGGAGAACAGCCCCAGCATTTT. V gene TRBV20-1 combines with J gene TRBJ1-5; a possible D gene is TRBD1 (5 bases). Trimming stripped 2 bases from V and 7 bases from J, with 9 bases between. Germline V lookup: CDR1 DFQATT, CDR2 SNEGSKA (reference sequence). CDR3 size: 12 residues.

This clonotype was recorded a few times. The chain has TRBV25-1 and TRBJ1-2; possibly TRBD1 for D (5 bases). The CDR3 covers 14 residues. Germline CDR1 reads MGHDK; CDR2 reads SYGVNS. V lost 6 bases to trimming and J lost 2 bases, with 13 bases between them. The CDR3 DNA follows: TGTGCCAGCAGGGGGGTGGGGGAAAACTATGGCTACACCTTC. Translation gives CASRGVGENYGYTF.

This clonotype was observed at least ten times. The rearrangement links TRBV20-1 to TRBJ1-4, with D possibly being TRBD1 (6 bases). Trimming removed 3 bases at V and 0 bases at J, with 23 bases between. Germline CDR1 reads DFQATT; CDR2 reads SNEGSKA (reference sequence). The CDR3 is 19 residues long. The CDR3 region is CSARAVTGLLWSTNEKLFF. Written as DNA, the CDR3 is TGCAGTGCTAGGGCCGTGACAGGTTTGCTTTGGTCAACTAATGAAAAACTGTTTTTT.

This clonotype was seen only a few times. The chain joins TRBV15 to TRBJ1-3, with TRBD1 matching over 10 bases. CDR3 length equals 17 residues. Trimming took 5 bases from V and 2 from J; bases not matched to a gene: 9. The germline V gene encodes CDR1 LNHNV and CDR2 YYDKDF (reference sequence). The CDR3 DNA reads as TGTGCCACCAGCTTCTGGGGGACAGGGGCCACTGGAAACACCATATATTTT. Translation gives CATSFWGTGATGNTIYF.

This chain joins TRBV24-1 and TRBJ2-7, with TRBD1 matching over 10 bases. The CDR3 length is 16 residues. Germline V CDR1 and CDR2: KGHDR, SFDVKD. V lost 2 bases to trimming and J lost 5 bases; unmatched junction nucleotides: 8. CDR3 amino acids: CATSDSRGQGNNEQYF. The CDR3 bases are TGTGCCACCAGTGATTCTCGGGGACAGGGGAATAACGAGCAGTACTTC.

In this sample, this clonotype turned up many times. This chain joins TRBV28 and TRBJ2-7; D is possibly TRBD2 (6 bases). CDR3 size: 16 residues. Per the germline V gene, CDR1 is MDHEN and CDR2 is SYDVKM. Trimming took off 4 bases at V and 0 bases at J, with 16 bases between the two ends. The CDR3: CASSSIRGRSSYEQYF. The CDR3 region has the DNA TGTGCCAGCAGTTCTATTCGGGGGAGAAGCTCCTACGAGCAGTACTTC.

This clonotype was detected a few times. The genes are TRBV7-9 and TRBJ2-6; the D call may be TRBD1 or TRBD2 (5 bases each). The germline V gene has CDR1 SEHNR and CDR2 FQNEAQ (reference sequence). V lost 5 bases and J lost 1, with 18 bases in between. The CDR3 runs to 18 residues. In DNA form, the CDR3 reads TGTGCCAGCAGCACCCCCGGGACCGGACCATCTGGGGCCAACGTCCTGACTTTC. It codes for CASSTPGTGPSGANVLTF. Drawing the rest from reference TRBV7-9 and TRBJ2-6, the complete variable domain is DTGVSQNPRHKITKRGQNVTFRCDPISEHNRLYWYRQTLGQGPEFLTYFQNEAQLEKSRLLSDRFSAERPKGSFSTLEIQRTEQGDSAMYLCASSTPGTGPSGANVLTFGAGSRLTVL.

This clonotype has a handful of counts. The V call is TRBV6-1, the J call TRBJ2-1; 13 positions match TRBD2. Per germline, CDR1 MNHNS and CDR2 SASEGT. The CDR3 loop spans 16 amino acids. V trimming: 6 bases; J trimming: 8 bases; junction bases outside the gene matches: 10. The CDR3 nucleotides read TGTGCCAGCAGCCATACTAGCGGGGGGGCCGGGGATGAGCAGTTCTTC. This encodes CASSHTSGGAGDEQFF.

V gene TRBV30 combines with J gene TRBJ2-2; D remains unclear. The CDR3 has 12 residues. From germline, CDR1 is GTSNPN and CDR2 SVGIG (reference sequence). V was shortened by 0 bases and J by 7 bases, with 6 bases between the two germline ends. CDR3 coding DNA: TGTGCCTGGAGTGTAATGGGCGGGGAGCTGTTTTTT. It translates to CAWSVMGGELFF.

In its sample, this clonotype was seen many times. This sequence joins TRBV28 and TRBJ1-3; weak D call: TRBD1 (6 bases). Between the trimmed V and J ends, which lost 7 bases and 1 base, there was a span of 11 bases. This CDR3 is 14 amino acids long. CDR1 is MDHEN, CDR2 SYDVKM, per germline. The DNA of the CDR3 is TGTGCCAGCACCTCAGGGGATTCTGGAAACACCATATATTTT. Residues: CASTSGDSGNTIYF. The full variable domain, in which reference TRBV28 and TRBJ1-3 provide the parts outside the CDR3, is DVKVTQSSRYLVKRTGEKVFLECVQDMDHENMFWYRQDPGLGLRLIYFSYDVKMKEKGDIPEGYSVSREKKERFSLILESASTNQTSMYLCASTSGDSGNTIYFGEGSWLTVV.

Comment on this clonotype: A much larger clone differs by one base, so this may be a read error. The CDR3 spells CASSLTSDTVYNEQFF. CDR3 bases: TGTGCCAGCAGCTTAACGTCCGACACGGTATACAATGAGCAGTTCTTC. V is TRBV7-3 and J is TRBJ2-1, with D uncertain. The V end was cut by 0 bases, the J end by 4 bases, with 13 bases between. The CDR3 length is 16 residues. Per the germline V gene, CDR1 is SGHTA and CDR2 is FQGTGA.

This clonotype was recorded at least ten times. V and J are TRBV6-5 and TRBJ2-2, with D possibly TRBD2 on 5 matching bases. The CDR3 is made up of 17 amino acids. Trimming took off 0 bases at V and 2 bases at J, with 13 bases between the two ends. Germline lookup yields CDR1 MNHEY and CDR2 SVGAGI. CDR3 in amino acids: CASSYSWPGTNTGELFF. The CDR3 nucleotides are TGTGCCAGCAGTTACTCTTGGCCGGGAACCAACACCGGGGAGCTGTTTTTT.

This clonotype was recorded at least ten times. The rearrangement uses TRBV2 and TRBJ1-1; D remains unclear. The CDR3 loop spans 16 amino acids. With 4 bases removed from V and 5 bases from J, the gap between germline ends came to 20 bases. Looked up from germline, CDR1 is SNHLY and CDR2 is FYNNEI. The CDR3 nucleotides read TGTGCCAGCAGTGTGGGTGGGCGTGTTGGTAGAACTGAAGCTTTCTTT. As protein: CASSVGGRVGRTEAFF.

This clonotype was seen a few times. The rearrangement links TRBV5-1 to TRBJ2-6; no clear D. This CDR3 spans 18 amino acids. Trimming cost V 4 bases and J 0 bases, with 17 bases left between them. Per germline, CDR1 SGHRS and CDR2 YFSETQ. This CDR3 is CASSRKQTDLSGANVLTF. CDR3 nucleotide sequence: TGCGCCAGCAGCCGGAAGCAAACAGACCTCTCTGGGGCCAACGTCCTGACTTTC. Supplemented by reference TRBV5-1 and TRBJ2-6, the full variable domain reads KAGVTQTPRYLIKTRGQQVTLSCSPISGHRSVSWYQQTPGQGLQFLFEYFSETQRNKGNFPGRFSGRQFSNSRSEMNVSTLELGDSALYLCASSRKQTDLSGANVLTFGAGSRLTVL.

This clonotype was picked up many times. This sequence joins TRBV6-1 and TRBJ1-1, with 8 bases identical to TRBD1. The CDR3 extends over 15 amino acids. CDR1 and CDR2 (germline): MNHNS, SASEGT. The J segment lost 1 base and the V segment lost 6 bases, leaving 7 bases of the junction unmatched. This chain's CDR3 is CASRFTGTGNTEAFF. CDR3 sequence (DNA): TGTGCCAGCAGATTTACCGGGACAGGGAACACTGAAGCTTTCTTT.

This clonotype has a count of ten or more. Here the CDR3 reads CASSLRTYNSPLHF. CDR3 nucleotides: TGTGCCAGCAGTTTAAGGACCTATAATTCACCCCTCCACTTT. The V gene is TRBV28, the J gene TRBJ1-6, with no clear D. The germline gives CDR1 MDHEN, CDR2 SYDVKM. The CDR3 sequence is 14 residues long. Trimming left V 2 bases short and J 2 bases short, with 4 bases between.